These 23 T cell receptor beta chains came from one sample sequenced in a study of T cell repertoires in cytomegalovirus infection. MiXCR, run by TCRdb on the reads, gives a single entry per CDR3 protein. The sample has 400,000 or so distinct CDR3 sequences, 15% to 20% seen once. Sequenced: PBMCs. The receptors here all came from a human donor in good health (CMV status not recorded). Some clones in this sample may be carry-over from other donors' samples.

In this sample, this clonotype turned up many times. The J gene is TRBJ2-3, the V gene TRBV7-2; 10 bases are shared with TRBD2. Germline CDR1 and CDR2: SGHTA and FQGNSA. This CDR3 is built from 16 residues. The V gene end was trimmed by 1 base and the J gene end by 2 bases; junction bases not matched to a gene: 3. The CDR3 here is CASSLVLAGYTDTQYF. The CDR3 nucleotides read TGTGCCAGCAGCTTAGTACTAGCGGGGTACACAGATACGCAGTATTTT.

V gene TRBV20-1 combines with J gene TRBJ1-2; 10 positions agree with TRBD1. CDR3 size: 14 residues. Germline CDR1 reads DFQATT; CDR2 reads SNEGSKA (reference sequence). V shed 1 base, J shed 8 bases, and the junction held 7 bases outside the gene matches. The CDR3 loop reads CSARGLTGGRGYTF. DNA for the CDR3: TGCAGTGCTAGAGGCCTGACAGGGGGCAGGGGCTACACCTTC.

J is TRBJ2-2 and V is TRBV19; unclear D gene. Germline V gives CDR1 LNHDA, CDR2 SQIVND (reference sequence). There are 11 residues in the CDR3. V was shortened by 10 bases and J by 6 bases, with 9 bases between the two germline ends. This chain's CDR3 is CATLSAGELFF. In DNA, the CDR3 is TGTGCCACCCTTTCCGCCGGGGAGCTGTTTTTT.

There are many counts of this clonotype. This chain joins TRBV12-3 or TRBV12-4 and TRBJ2-5, with D possibly being TRBD1 (5 bases). Trimming cost V 5 bases and J 2 bases, with 12 bases left between them. This CDR3 is 14 amino acids long. CDR3 loop: CASSPPTEQETQYF. As DNA, the CDR3 is TGTGCCAGCAGTCCTCCGACAGAGCAAGAGACCCAGTACTTC.

The chain is built from TRBV4-1 and TRBJ1-2; D is possibly TRBD1 (5 bases). CDR3 size: 17 residues. V gave up 4 bases and J gave up 1 base, with 19 bases separating them. Per germline, CDR1 MGHRA and CDR2 YSYEKL. This CDR3 reads CASSLGGPSIHNYGYTF. CDR3 DNA sequence: TGCGCCAGCAGCCTTGGGGGTCCATCCATCCATAACTATGGCTACACCTTC.

Ten or more counts support this clonotype. The chain is built from TRBV7-2 and TRBJ2-5, with TRBD2 matching over 12 bases. J gave up 1 base and V 4 bases, and 4 bases lay outside the gene matches. The CDR3 loop spans 16 amino acids. Germline V lookup: CDR1 SGHTA, CDR2 FQGNSA. This CDR3 reads CASSSRTSGTQETQYF. The CDR3 DNA follows: TGTGCCAGCAGCTCCAGGACTAGCGGGACCCAAGAGACCCAGTACTTC.

The rearrangement uses TRBV4-1 and TRBJ2-3, with 10 bases fitting TRBD2. The V gene end was trimmed by 3 bases and the J gene end by 4 bases; junction bases not matched to a gene: 19. The CDR3 runs 20 residues. Per the germline V gene, CDR1 is MGHRA and CDR2 is YSYEKL. CDR3 bases: TGCGCCAGCAGCCACCCCAGGGGCGGGCTAGCGGGAGTTGACGCAGATACGCAGTATTTT. As protein: CASSHPRGGLAGVDADTQYF.

The V gene is TRBV29-1, the J gene TRBJ2-5; D unclear. CDR1 and CDR2 (germline): SQVTM, ANQGSEA. The CDR3 consists of 14 residues. The V end was cut by 0 bases, the J end by 1 base, with 9 bases between. In DNA, the CDR3 is TGCAGCGTTGAAGAAAGGCAGACCCAAGAGACCCAGTACTTC. It encodes CSVEERQTQETQYF.

This clonotype was seen only a few times. This chain uses TRBV19 with TRBJ1-1; TRBD1 matches 7 bases. V shed 5 bases and J 5 bases; nucleotides not matched to a gene: 5. The CDR3 runs to 13 residues. The V gene's germline CDR1 is LNHDA and CDR2 SQIVND (reference sequence). The CDR3 nucleotides are TGTGCCAGTAGTGGACAGGCAAGTACTGAAGCTTTCTTT. It encodes CASSGQASTEAFF.

This clonotype has only a few counts. This chain connects TRBV12-3 or TRBV12-4 to TRBJ2-7; the D is unclear. V was clipped by 6 bases and J by 7 bases, with 13 bases between them. CDR3 length: 12 residues. Written as DNA, the CDR3 is TGTGCCAGCAGCATTTTGGGTTCAGAGCAGTACTTC. It is translated as CASSILGSEQYF.

The chain carries TRBV2 and TRBJ2-5, with D unresolved. Between the trimmed V and J ends, which lost 3 bases and 7 bases, there was a span of 12 bases. Germline assignment: CDR1 SNHLY and CDR2 FYNNEI. The CDR3 covers 13 residues. As DNA, the CDR3 is TGTGCCAGCAGTGAGGTCCTCATGGGGACCCAGTACTTC. Protein product: CASSEVLMGTQYF.

At least ten counts were recorded for this clonotype. The chain carries TRBV7-8 and TRBJ2-3; no reliable D call. V gave up 0 bases and J gave up 10 bases, with 8 bases separating them. Looked up from germline, CDR1 is SGHVS and CDR2 is FQNEAQ. CDR3 size: 12 residues. The CDR3 DNA reads TGTGCCAGCAGCTTAGCGCATCGGTCGCAGTATTTT. Residues: CASSLAHRSQYF.

This clonotype was seen at least ten times. The chain couples TRBV6-2 or TRBV6-3 to TRBJ2-2, with 9 bases that match TRBD2. Germline values: CDR1 MNHEY, CDR2 SVGEGT. This CDR3 is built from 20 residues. With 2 bases clipped from V and 2 bases from J, the junction kept 15 bases outside the gene matches. For the CDR3, the DNA is TGTGCCAGCAGTTACGTTGTAGCGGGGGCCATGAATTTTAACACCGGGGAGCTGTTTTTT. This encodes CASSYVVAGAMNFNTGELFF.

This clonotype showed up many times. The chain couples TRBV7-2 to TRBJ2-4; 12 positions agree with TRBD1. CDR1 and CDR2 (germline): SGHTA, FQGNSA. CDR3 length: 15 amino acids. After removal of 5 bases from V and 8 bases from J, the junction contained 7 bases not matched to a gene. The CDR3 sequence: CASSHPGQGAYIQYF. In DNA, the CDR3 is TGTGCCAGCAGCCATCCGGGACAGGGGGCGTACATTCAGTACTTC. The whole variable domain, filled in from reference TRBV7-2 and TRBJ2-4, reads GAGVSQSPSNKVTEKGKDVELRCDPISGHTALYWYRQSLGQGLEFLIYFQGNSAPDKSGLPSDRFSAERTGGSVSTLTIQRTQQEDSAVYLCASSHPGQGAYIQYFGAGTRLSVL.

This clonotype occurred many times. CDR3 nucleotide sequence: TGTGCCAGCACGAGGGAGGCAACTAATGAAAAACTGTTTTTT. It codes for CASTREATNEKLFF. The rearrangement uses TRBV2 and TRBJ1-4; D remains unclear. Trimming took off 7 bases at V and 0 bases at J, with 9 bases between the two ends. The CDR3 runs 14 residues. Germline loops: CDR1 SNHLY, CDR2 FYNNEI.

This clonotype was seen more than once but under ten times. V and J are TRBV20-1 and TRBJ2-3; D perhaps matches TRBD2 (5 bases). The V gene's germline CDR1 is DFQATT and CDR2 SNEGSKA (reference sequence). The CDR3 has 20 amino acids. V dropped 0 bases and J dropped 5 bases, with 30 bases sitting between them. The DNA for the CDR3 is TGCAGTGCTAGAGATCAGCGACTAACAACCCGGGTCCCCCACGAAGATACGCAGTATTTT. It yields the protein CSARDQRLTTRVPHEDTQYF.

The chain combines TRBV7-9 with TRBJ1-1; D is possibly TRBD1 (6 bases). The V gene lost 6 bases and the J gene lost 13 bases, with 21 bases spanning the gap. This CDR3 is 13 amino acids long. Germline V gene lookup returns CDR1 SEHNR and CDR2 FQNEAQ (reference sequence). The CDR3 reads CASSPVGGLKGFF. CDR3 coding DNA: TGTGCCAGCAGTCCCGTTGGGGGGCTCAAAGGTTTCTTT.

This chain links TRBV20-1 with TRBJ2-1; 7 nucleotides line up with TRBD2. The CDR3 extends over 14 amino acids. The junction had 7 bases not matched to a gene; V was cut back by 4 bases and J by 4 bases. In germline, CDR1 is DFQATT, CDR2 SNEGSKA (reference sequence). CDR3 in amino acids: CSATRTSGYNEQFF. Here the CDR3 DNA reads TGCAGTGCTACACGGACTAGTGGATACAATGAGCAGTTCTTC.

This clonotype was recorded many times. The chain couples TRBV7-2 to TRBJ2-7, with 7 positions matching TRBD2. Unmatched junction bases numbered 5, after V lost 3 bases and J lost 3 bases. Germline V gene data show CDR1 as SGHTA and CDR2 as FQGNSA. The CDR3 spans 14 residues. CDR3 coding DNA: TGTGCCAGCAGCTTCTCTGGGGGGGACTACGAGCAGTACTTC. Residues: CASSFSGGDYEQYF.

This rearrangement joins TRBV4-1 to TRBJ2-1, with D perhaps TRBD1 (5 bases). The V end lost 2 bases, the J end lost 4 bases, and 15 bases lay between the germline ends. CDR3 length: 16 amino acids. Germline-derived CDR1 and CDR2 are MGHRA and YSYEKL. The CDR3 DNA sequence: TGCGCCAGCAGCCAATTTTACAGGCGACTTTACAATGAGCAGTTCTTC. Translated: CASSQFYRRLYNEQFF.

A few counts support this clonotype. The V call is TRBV14, the J call TRBJ2-3; D is uncertain. Germline CDR1 SGHDN, CDR2 FVKESK. V was cut by 4 bases and J by 2 bases, with 10 bases left in between. The CDR3 runs to 14 residues. The CDR3 is CASSRIGSTDTQYF. For the CDR3, the DNA is TGTGCCAGCAGCCGTATCGGTTCCACAGATACGCAGTATTTT.

J is TRBJ2-3 and V is TRBV19; tentative D call: TRBD1 (5 bases). The germline V gene has CDR1 LNHDA and CDR2 SQIVND (reference sequence). V lost 9 bases and J lost 4, with 14 bases in between. This CDR3 region has 13 residues. Here the CDR3 DNA reads TGTGCCAGCAACCCAGGGTTGGCAGATACGCAGTATTTT. Protein: CASNPGLADTQYF.

The J gene is TRBJ2-1, the V gene TRBV7-8, with 8 bases matching TRBD2. Germline-derived CDR1 and CDR2 are SGHVS and FQNEAQ. The CDR3 totals 15 residues. Unmatched junction bases numbered 10, after V lost 5 bases and J lost 7 bases. The CDR3 sequence is CASSTRLALGNEQFF. The CDR3 bases are TGTGCCAGCAGCACTCGACTAGCGTTAGGGAATGAGCAGTTCTTC. The full variable domain, with the rest looked up from reference TRBV7-8 and TRBJ2-1, is GAGVSQSPRYKVAKRGQDVALRCDPISGHVSLFWYQQALGQGPEFLTYFQNEAQLDKSGLPSDRFFAERPEGSVSTLKIQRTQQEDSAVYLCASSTRLALGNEQFFGPGTRLTVL.